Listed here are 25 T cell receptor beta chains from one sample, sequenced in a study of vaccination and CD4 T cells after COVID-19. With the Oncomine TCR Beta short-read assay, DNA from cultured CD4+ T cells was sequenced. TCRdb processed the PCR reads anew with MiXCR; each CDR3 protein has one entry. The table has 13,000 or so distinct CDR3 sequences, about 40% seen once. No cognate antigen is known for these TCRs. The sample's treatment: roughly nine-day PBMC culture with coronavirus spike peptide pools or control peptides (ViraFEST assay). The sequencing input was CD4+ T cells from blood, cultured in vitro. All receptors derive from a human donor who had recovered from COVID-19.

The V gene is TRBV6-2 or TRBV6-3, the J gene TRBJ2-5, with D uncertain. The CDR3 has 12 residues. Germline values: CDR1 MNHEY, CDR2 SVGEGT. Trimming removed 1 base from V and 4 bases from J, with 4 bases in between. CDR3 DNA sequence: TGTGCCAGCAGTTACTTACGAGAGACCCAGTACTTC. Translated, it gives CASSYLRETQYF.

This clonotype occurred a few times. The CDR3 DNA sequence: TGCGCCAGCAGCCAAAGTCATCAAAGGGACTATGGCTACACCTTC. Protein sequence: CASSQSHQRDYGYTF. This sequence joins TRBV4-1 and TRBJ1-2; D is ambiguous. CDR3 length equals 15 residues. Germline V gene sequence: CDR1 MGHRA, CDR2 YSYEKL. With 2 bases removed from V and 3 bases from J, the gap between germline ends came to 13 bases.

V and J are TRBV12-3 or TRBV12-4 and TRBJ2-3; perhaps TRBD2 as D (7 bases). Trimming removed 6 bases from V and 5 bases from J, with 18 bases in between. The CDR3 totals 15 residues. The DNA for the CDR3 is TGTGCCAGCAGGCCTGGGGGGGGCGCGATAGATACGCAGTATTTT. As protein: CASRPGGGAIDTQYF.

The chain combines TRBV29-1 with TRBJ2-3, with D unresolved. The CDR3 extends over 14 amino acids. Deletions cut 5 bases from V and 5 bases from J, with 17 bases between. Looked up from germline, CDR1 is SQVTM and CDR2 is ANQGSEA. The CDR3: CSVSGSGMVDTQYF. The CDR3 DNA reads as TGCAGCGTTTCCGGGTCTGGAATGGTAGATACGCAGTATTTT.

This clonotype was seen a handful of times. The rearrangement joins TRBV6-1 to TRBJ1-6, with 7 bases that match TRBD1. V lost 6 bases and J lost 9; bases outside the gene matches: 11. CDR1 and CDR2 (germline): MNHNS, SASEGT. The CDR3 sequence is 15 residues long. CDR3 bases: TGTGCCAGCAGGCCGGGACAGCCACCTAGTTCACCCCTCCACTTT. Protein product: CASRPGQPPSSPLHF.

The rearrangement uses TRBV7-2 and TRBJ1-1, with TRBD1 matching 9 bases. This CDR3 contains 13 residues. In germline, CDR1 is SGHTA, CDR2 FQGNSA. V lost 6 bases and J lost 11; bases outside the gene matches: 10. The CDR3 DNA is TGTGCCAGCAGTCGGGACAGGGCCGAACGGGCTTTCTTT. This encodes CASSRDRAERAFF.

In DNA, the CDR3 is TGTGCCAGCAGCCTCGGACAGAACACCGGGGAGCTGTTTTTT. Its protein product is CASSLGQNTGELFF. This chain links TRBV5-4 with TRBJ2-2, with D possibly matching TRBD1 (5 bases). This CDR3 spans 14 amino acids. CDR1 is SGHNT, CDR2 YYREEE, per germline (reference sequence). The ends were cut back, 4 bases at V and 1 base at J, with 8 bases in the middle.

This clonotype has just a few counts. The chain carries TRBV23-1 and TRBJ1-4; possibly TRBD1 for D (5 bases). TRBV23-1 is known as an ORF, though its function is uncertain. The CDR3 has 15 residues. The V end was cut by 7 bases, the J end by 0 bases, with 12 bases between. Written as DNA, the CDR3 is TGCGCCAGCAACCCATGGGGGTCAACTAATGAAAAACTGTTTTTT. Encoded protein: CASNPWGSTNEKLFF.

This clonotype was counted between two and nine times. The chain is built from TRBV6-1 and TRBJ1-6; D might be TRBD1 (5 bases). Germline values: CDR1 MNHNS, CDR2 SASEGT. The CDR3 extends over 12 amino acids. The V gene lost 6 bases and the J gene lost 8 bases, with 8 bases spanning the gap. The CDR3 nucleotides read TGTGCCAGCAGGAGGGGCGATTCACCCCTCCACTTT. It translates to CASRRGDSPLHF.

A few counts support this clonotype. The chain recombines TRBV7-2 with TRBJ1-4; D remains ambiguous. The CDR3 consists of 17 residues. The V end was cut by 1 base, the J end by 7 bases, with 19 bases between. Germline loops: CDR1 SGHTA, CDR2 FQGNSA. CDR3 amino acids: CASSLGLTMSVTEKLFF. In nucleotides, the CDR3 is TGTGCCAGCAGCTTAGGCCTTACGATGAGTGTTACTGAAAAACTGTTTTTT.

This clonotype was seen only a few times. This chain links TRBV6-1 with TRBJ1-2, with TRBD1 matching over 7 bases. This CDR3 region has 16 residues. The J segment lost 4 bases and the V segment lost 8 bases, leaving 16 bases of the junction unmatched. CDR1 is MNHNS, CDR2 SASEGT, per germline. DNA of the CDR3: TGTGCCAGCGCCAAGGACAGGCTCAACGGAGTCTATGGCTACACCTTC. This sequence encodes CASAKDRLNGVYGYTF.

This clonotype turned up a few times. CDR3 in amino acids: CASRSAGGGRGSNQPQHF. CDR3 in DNA: TGTGCCAGCAGGTCCGCGGGAGGAGGGCGAGGTAGCAATCAGCCCCAGCATTTT. The rearrangement joins TRBV6-2 or TRBV6-3 to TRBJ1-5; D ambiguous. The V end was cut by 6 bases, the J end by 0 bases, with 21 bases between. The CDR3 length is 18 residues. CDR1 MNHEY and CDR2 SVGEGT come from the germline V gene.

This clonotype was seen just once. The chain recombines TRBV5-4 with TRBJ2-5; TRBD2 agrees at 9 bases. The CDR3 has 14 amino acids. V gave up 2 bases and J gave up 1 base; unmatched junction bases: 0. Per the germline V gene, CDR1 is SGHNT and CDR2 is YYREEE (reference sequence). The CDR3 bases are TGTGCCAGCAGCTTAGCGGGGGGCCAAGAGACCCAGTACTTC. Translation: CASSLAGGQETQYF.

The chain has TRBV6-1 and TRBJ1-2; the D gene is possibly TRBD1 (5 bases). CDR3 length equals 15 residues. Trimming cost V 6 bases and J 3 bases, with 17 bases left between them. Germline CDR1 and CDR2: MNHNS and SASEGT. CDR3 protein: CASSPWGGGHYGYTF. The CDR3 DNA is TGTGCCAGCAGCCCTTGGGGCGGGGGTCACTATGGCTACACCTTC.

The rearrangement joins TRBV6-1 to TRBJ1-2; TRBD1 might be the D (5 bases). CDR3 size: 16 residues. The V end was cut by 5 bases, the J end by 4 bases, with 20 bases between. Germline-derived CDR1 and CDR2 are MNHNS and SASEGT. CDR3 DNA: TGTGCCAGCAGTCCCCGGGGAAGGGGCAGAGTCTATGGCTACACCTTC. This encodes CASSPRGRGRVYGYTF.

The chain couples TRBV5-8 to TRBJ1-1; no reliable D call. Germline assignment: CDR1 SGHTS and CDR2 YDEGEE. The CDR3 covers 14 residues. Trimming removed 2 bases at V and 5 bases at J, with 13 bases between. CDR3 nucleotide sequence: TGTGCCAGCAGCTTCCCGGGGATGGCGACTGAAGCTTTCTTT. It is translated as CASSFPGMATEAFF.

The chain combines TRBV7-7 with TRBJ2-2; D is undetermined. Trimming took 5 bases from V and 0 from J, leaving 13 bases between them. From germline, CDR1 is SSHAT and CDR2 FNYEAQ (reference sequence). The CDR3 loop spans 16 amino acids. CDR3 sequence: CASSPLLATNTGELFF. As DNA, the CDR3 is TGTGCCAGCAGCCCCCTACTGGCTACGAACACCGGGGAGCTGTTTTTT.

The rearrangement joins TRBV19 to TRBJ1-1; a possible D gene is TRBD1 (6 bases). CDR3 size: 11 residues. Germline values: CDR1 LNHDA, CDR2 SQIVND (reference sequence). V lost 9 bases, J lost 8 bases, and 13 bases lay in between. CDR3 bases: TGTGCCAGCACGGACAGTTCCGAAGCTTTCTTT. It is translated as CASTDSSEAFF.

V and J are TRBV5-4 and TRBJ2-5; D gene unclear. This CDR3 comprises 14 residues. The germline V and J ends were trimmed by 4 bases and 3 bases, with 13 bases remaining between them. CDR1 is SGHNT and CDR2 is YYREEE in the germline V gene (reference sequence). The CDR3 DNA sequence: TGTGCCAGCAGCCCACTGGGGTCGAAAGAGACCCAGTACTTC. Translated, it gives CASSPLGSKETQYF. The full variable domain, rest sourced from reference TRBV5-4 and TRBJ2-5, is ETGVTQSPTHLIKTRGQQVTLRCSSQSGHNTVSWYQQALGQGPQFIFQYYREEENGRGNFPPRFSGLQFPNYSSELNVNALELDDSALYLCASSPLGSKETQYFGPGTRLLVL.

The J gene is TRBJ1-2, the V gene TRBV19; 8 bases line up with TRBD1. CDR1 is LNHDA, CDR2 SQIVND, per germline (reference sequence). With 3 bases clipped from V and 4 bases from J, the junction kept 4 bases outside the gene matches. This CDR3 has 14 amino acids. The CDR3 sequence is CASSMGTGPYGYTF. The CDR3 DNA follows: TGTGCCAGTAGTATGGGGACAGGCCCCTATGGCTACACCTTC. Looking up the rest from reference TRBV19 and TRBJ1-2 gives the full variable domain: DGGITQSPKYLFRKEGQNVTLSCEQNLNHDAMYWYRQDPGQGLRLIYYSQIVNDFQKGDIAEGYSVSREKKESFPLTVTSAQKNPTAFYLCASSMGTGPYGYTFGSGTRLTVV.

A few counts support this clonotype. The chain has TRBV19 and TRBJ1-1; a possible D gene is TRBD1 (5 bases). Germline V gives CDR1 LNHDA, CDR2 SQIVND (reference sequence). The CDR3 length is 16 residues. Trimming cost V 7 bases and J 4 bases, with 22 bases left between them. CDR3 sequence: CASIGHHDRRGTEAFF. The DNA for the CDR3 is TGTGCCAGTATTGGGCATCACGACAGACGTGGCACTGAAGCTTTCTTT.

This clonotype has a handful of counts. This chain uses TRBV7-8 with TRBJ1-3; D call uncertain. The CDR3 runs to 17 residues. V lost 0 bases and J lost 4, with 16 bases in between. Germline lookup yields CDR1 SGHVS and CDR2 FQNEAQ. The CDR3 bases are TGTGCCAGCAGCTTAGCGCGGTGGGGAACGGTCGGAAACACCATATATTTT. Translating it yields CASSLARWGTVGNTIYF.

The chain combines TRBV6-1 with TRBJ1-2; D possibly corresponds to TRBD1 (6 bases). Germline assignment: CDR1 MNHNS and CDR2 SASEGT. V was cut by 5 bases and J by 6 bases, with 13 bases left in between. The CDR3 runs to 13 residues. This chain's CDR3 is CASSHQQGNGYTF. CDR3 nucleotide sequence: TGTGCCAGCAGTCATCAGCAGGGGAATGGCTACACCTTC.

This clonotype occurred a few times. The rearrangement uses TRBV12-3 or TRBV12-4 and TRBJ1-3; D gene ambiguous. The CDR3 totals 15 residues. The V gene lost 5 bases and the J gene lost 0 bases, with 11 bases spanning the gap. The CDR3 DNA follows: TGTGCCAGCAGTCGCATGGGGAGCTCTGGAAACACCATATATTTT. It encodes CASSRMGSSGNTIYF.

CDR3 amino acids: CAWSGASGVSYEQYF. The DNA for the CDR3 is TGTGCCTGGAGTGGGGCTAGCGGTGTCTCCTACGAGCAGTACTTC. The chain combines TRBV30 with TRBJ2-7; 7 bases match TRBD2. Trimming at V came to 1 base and at J to 0 bases, leaving 6 bases not matched to a gene. The CDR3 covers 15 residues. Germline V gene sequence: CDR1 GTSNPN, CDR2 SVGIG (reference sequence).